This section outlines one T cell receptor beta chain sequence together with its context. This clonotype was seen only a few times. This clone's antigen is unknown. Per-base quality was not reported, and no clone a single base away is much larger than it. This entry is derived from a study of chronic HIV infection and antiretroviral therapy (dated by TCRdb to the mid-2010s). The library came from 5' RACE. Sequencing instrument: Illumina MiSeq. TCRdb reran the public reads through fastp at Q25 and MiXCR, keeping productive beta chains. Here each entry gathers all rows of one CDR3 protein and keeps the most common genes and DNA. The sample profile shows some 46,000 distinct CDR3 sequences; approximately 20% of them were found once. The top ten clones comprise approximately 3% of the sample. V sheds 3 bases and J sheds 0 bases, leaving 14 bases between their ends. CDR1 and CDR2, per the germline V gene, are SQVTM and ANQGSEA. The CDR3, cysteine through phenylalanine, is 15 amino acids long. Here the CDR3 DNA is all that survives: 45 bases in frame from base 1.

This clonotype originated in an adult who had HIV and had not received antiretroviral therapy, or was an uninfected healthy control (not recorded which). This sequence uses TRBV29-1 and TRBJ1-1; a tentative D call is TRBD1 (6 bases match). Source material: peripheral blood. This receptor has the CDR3 CSVEALGAMNTEAFF. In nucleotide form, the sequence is TGCAGCGTTGAGGCCCTGGGGGCGATGAACACTGAAGCTTTCTTT.